The rows below give T cell receptor beta chains drawn from one sample of a study of blood T cell repertoires in COVID-19. Generated by immunoSEQ multiplex PCR, the TCRdb table keeps only in-frame clones and is missing some. The sample consists of 250,000 to 350,000 clones, around 90% of them appearing once. Sequencing used PBMCs or T cells enriched from blood (not recorded which). The receptors stem from a woman younger than 45 who had recovered from COVID-19. The CDR3 runs from the conserved cysteine through the conserved F or W. D genes are given only for firm matches. Clone size, where shown, is once, few, many, or a class for clones that have expanded.

d_call,j_call,clone_size,v_call,cdr3_nt,cdr3_aa
NA,TRBJ1-5,NA,TRBV19,TGTGCCAGTAGTATAGGACTTCAGCCCCAGCATTTT,CASSIGLQPQHF
TRBD1,TRBJ1-5,NA,TRBV28,TGTGCCAGCAGTCCCGCGACAGGGGAGCAGCCCCAGCATTTT,CASSPATGEQPQHF
NA,TRBJ2-7,NA,TRBV7-2,TGTGCCAGCAGCTCTGGGACTCTGTCCTACGAGCAGTACTTC,CASSSGTLSYEQYF
TRBD2,TRBJ2-2,once,TRBV5-6,TGTGCCAGCAGCTCAGCCGGACTAGCGGGAGTCACCGGGGAGCTGTTTTTT,CASSSAGLAGVTGELFF
TRBD2,TRBJ2-1,once,TRBV9,TGTGCCAGCAGCGGGAGTAGCGGGGGGGCGCAAAAATACAATGAGCAGTTCTTC,CASSGSSGGAQKYNEQFF
NA,TRBJ2-7,NA,TRBV3-1/TRBV3-2,TGTGCCAGCAGCCAAGATCCGGGGGGCCGCGACGAGCAGTACTTC,CASSQDPGGRDEQYF
TRBD1,TRBJ1-6,NA,TRBV19,TGTGCCAGTAGTGTACAGACAGGGGCAGGATCACCCCTCCACTTT,CASSVQTGAGSPLHF
NA,TRBJ2-1,NA,TRBV7-2,TGTGCCAGCAGCTTTGAGGGCTCCTACAATGAGCAGTTCTTC,CASSFEGSYNEQFF
NA,TRBJ1-4,NA,TRBV18,TGTGCCAGCTCACCACGGCAGATTAATGAAAAACTGTTTTTT,CASSPRQINEKLFF
NA,TRBJ1-6,NA,TRBV9,TGTGCCAGCAGCGACCGGACAGCCCATAATTCACCCCTCCACTTT,CASSDRTAHNSPLHF
NA,TRBJ1-1,NA,TRBV19,TGTGCCAGTAGTATTGGGGGAGGCGCGAACACTGAAGCTTTCTTT,CASSIGGGANTEAFF
NA,TRBJ1-5,few,TRBV19,TGTGCCAGTAGTATGCGGCCAGCCCATGGCCTCAATCAGCCCCAGCATTTT,CASSMRPAHGLNQPQHF
TRBD1,TRBJ1-2,once,TRBV5-6,TGTGCCAGCAGCTTAGAACAGGGGGCAGGTCTTGGCTACACCTTC,CASSLEQGAGLGYTF
NA,TRBJ1-2,NA,TRBV28,TGTGCCAGCAGTTATCTCCGAGGGGGCTACACCTTC,CASSYLRGGYTF
NA,TRBJ1-6,NA,TRBV2,TGTGCCAGCAGTGCAGACGGGGTGAGGTCACCCCTCCACTTT,CASSADGVRSPLHF
NA,TRBJ1-6,NA,TRBV5-1,TGCGCCAGCAGCTACGGACAGCAGAATTCACCCCTCCACTTT,CASSYGQQNSPLHF
NA,TRBJ2-1,NA,TRBV29-1,TGCAGCGTTGTTCAGGGGTCTAGCTCCTACAATGAGCAGTTCTTC,CSVVQGSSSYNEQFF
NA,TRBJ1-2,NA,TRBV18,TGTGCCAGCTCGCTTCGAGCAGGGGCGGCTAACTATGGCTACACCTTC,CASSLRAGAANYGYTF
TRBD1,TRBJ1-5,once,TRBV7-9,TGTGCCAGCAGCTTAGCTAAAGGGGGGACAGGGATGGGGCAGCCCCAGCATTTT,CASSLAKGGTGMGQPQHF
TRBD1,TRBJ1-1,NA,TRBV4-2,TGTGCCAGCAGCCAAGGTTCCGGGACAGGGGGCTCGAACACTGAAGCTTTCTTT,CASSQGSGTGGSNTEAFF
NA,TRBJ2-7,NA,TRBV7-9,TGTGCCAGTAGTCCCTCCTCCCTCTACGAGCAGTACTTC,CASSPSSLYEQYF
NA,TRBJ1-5,NA,TRBV27,TGTGCCAGCAGGGGGGCAGGGAACCAGCCCCAGCATTTT,CASRGAGNQPQHF
NA,TRBJ1-1,NA,TRBV7-2,TGTGCCAGCAGCTTCGGGGAGAACACTGAAGCTTTCTTT,CASSFGENTEAFF
NA,TRBJ2-1,NA,TRBV27,TGTGCCAGCATTGGACAGCAGAATGAGCAGTTCTTC,CASIGQQNEQFF
TRBD1,TRBJ2-1,once,TRBV29-1,TGCAGCGCTCCCCTGACAGGGGAGGCCTACAATGAGCAGTTCTTC,CSAPLTGEAYNEQFF
NA,TRBJ1-2,once,TRBV19,TGTGCCAGTACCCTGTCGGGGGTCTATGGCTACACCTTC,CASTLSGVYGYTF
TRBD1,TRBJ2-7,few,TRBV7-2,TGTGCCAGCAGCCCTGGACAGGCCCCGACCGAGCAGTACTTC,CASSPGQAPTEQYF
NA,TRBJ1-6,NA,TRBV11-2,TGTGCCAGCAGCCCGGGGAGCTCCTATAATTCACCCCTCCACTTT,CASSPGSSYNSPLHF
NA,TRBJ1-4,few,TRBV7-8,TGTGCCAGCAGCTTAGCGGCGGGGCGTGGAGAAAAACTGTTTTTT,CASSLAAGRGEKLFF